This T cell receptor (beta chain) comes out of a study of beta chain features in type 1 diabetes. Study outcomes and limitations: VDJ junctions sequenced from type 1 diabetes patients showed fewer insertions and more deletions. It was among patients, rather than healthy donors, that naive, central memory and Treg TCRB repertoires appeared more similar. Cells that show high TCR expression could be over-represented by cDNA sequencing. All four CD4+ subsets of Type 1 diabetes patients contained TCRB CDR3s that were moderately but significantly shorter.

TCRB transcripts that were expressed got sequenced, as all of the isolated RNA had been reverse transcribed. The data were produced by immunoSEQ multiplex PCR, yet TCRdb's version contains in-frame clones alone and is incomplete. The table lists some 170,000 clones, around 63% of them singletons. This clone has more than one count but fewer than ten. Its target is unknown. Germline CDR1 SGHTA, CDR2 FQGNSA. CDR3 length: 15 amino acids. V lost 1 base, J lost 2 bases, and 3 bases stayed unmatched. The receptor was isolated from a man aged 30-40 years with type 1 diabetes. This rearrangement joins TRBV7-2 to TRBJ2-5; 8 bases line up with TRBD1. Material: naive CD4+ T cells from blood. The CDR3 protein is CASSLGRTGQETQYF. Written as DNA, the CDR3 is TGTGCCAGCAGCTTAGGGAGGACAGGGCAAGAGACCCAGTACTTC.